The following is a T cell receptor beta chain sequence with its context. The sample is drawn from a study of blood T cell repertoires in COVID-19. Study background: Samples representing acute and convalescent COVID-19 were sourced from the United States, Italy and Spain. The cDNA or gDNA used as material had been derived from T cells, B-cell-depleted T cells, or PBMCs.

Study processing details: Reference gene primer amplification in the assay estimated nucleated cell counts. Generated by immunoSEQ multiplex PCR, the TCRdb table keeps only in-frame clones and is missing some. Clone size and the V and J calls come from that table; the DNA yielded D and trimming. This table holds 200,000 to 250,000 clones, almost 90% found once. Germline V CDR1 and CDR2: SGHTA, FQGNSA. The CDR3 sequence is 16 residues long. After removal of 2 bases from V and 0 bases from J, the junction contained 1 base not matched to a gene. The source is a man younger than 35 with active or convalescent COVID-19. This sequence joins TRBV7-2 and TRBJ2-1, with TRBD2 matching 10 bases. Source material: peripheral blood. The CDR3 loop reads CASSLTSGTSYNEQFF. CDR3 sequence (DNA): TGTGCCAGCAGCTTAACTAGCGGGACCTCCTACAATGAGCAGTTCTTC.